This T cell receptor beta chain emerged from a study of human T cells and chemical hapten exposure. MiXCR, run by TCRdb on the RACE reads, gives a single entry per CDR3 protein. This table holds roughly 180,000 distinct CDR3 sequences, around 13% found once. The germline V gene has CDR1 MDHEN and CDR2 SYDVKM. The ends were cut back, 3 bases at V and 2 bases at J, with 8 bases in the middle. The CDR3 sequence is 13 residues long. This clonotype was counted between two and nine times. Time point noted: patch test 1, 2 weeks after DPC sensitization. Treatment denoted: therapeutic diphenylcyclopropenone sensitization with weekly scalp DPC. Drawing of blood took place ahead of applying each patch test.

The chain uses TRBV28 and TRBJ2-7; the D is unclear. Sample: whole blood, taken in connection with sensitization to the hapten diphenylcyclopropenone (DPC). This sequence originates from a woman aged 25 to 39 with alopecia areata. Some clones in this sample may be carry-over from other donors' samples. CDR3 coding DNA: TGTGCCAGCAGTTTTCTCCGGGCCTACGAGCAGTACTTC. It yields the protein CASSFLRAYEQYF.